This T cell receptor beta chain was sequenced during a study of T cell changes during pregnancy in multiple sclerosis. Trimming took 0 bases from V and 1 from J, leaving 9 bases between them. The CDR3 sequence is 15 residues long. Germline V gene data show CDR1 as LNHNV and CDR2 as YYDKDF (reference sequence). Profiling relied on immunoSEQ multiplex PCR, and the TCRdb table lists in-frame clones only, not all of them. The data contain about 59,000 clones, 85% to 90% of them singletons. The receptor was isolated from a female donor in good health, enrolled as a control in a pregnancy study. This chain links TRBV15 with TRBJ1-2, with D unresolved. The sample here was peripheral blood, taken in the first trimester of pregnancy. The CDR3 sequence is CATSREPGNNYGYTF. The CDR3 nucleotides are TGTGCCACCAGCAGAGAACCCGGGAATAACTATGGCTACACCTTC.